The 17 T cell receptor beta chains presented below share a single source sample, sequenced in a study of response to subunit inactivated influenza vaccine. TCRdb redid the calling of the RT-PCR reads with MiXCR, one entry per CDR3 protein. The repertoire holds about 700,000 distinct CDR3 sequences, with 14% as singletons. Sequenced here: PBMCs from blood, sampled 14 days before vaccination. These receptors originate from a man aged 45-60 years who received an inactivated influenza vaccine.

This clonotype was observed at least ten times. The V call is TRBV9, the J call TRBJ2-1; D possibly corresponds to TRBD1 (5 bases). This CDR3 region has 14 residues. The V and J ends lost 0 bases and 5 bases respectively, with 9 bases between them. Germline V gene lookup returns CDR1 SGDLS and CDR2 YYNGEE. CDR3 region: CASSVDTGNNEQFF. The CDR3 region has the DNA TGTGCCAGCAGCGTAGATACAGGAAACAATGAGCAGTTCTTC.

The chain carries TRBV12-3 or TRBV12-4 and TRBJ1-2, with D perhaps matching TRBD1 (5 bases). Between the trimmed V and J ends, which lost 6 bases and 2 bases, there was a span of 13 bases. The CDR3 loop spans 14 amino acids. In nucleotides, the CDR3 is TGTGCCAGCAGCCATGGGACCGAAAACTATGGCTACACCTTC. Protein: CASSHGTENYGYTF.

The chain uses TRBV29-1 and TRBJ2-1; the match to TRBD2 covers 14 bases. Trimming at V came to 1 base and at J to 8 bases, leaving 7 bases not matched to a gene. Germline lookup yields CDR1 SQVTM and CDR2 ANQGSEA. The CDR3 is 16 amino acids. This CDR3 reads CSVEGRLAGGRYEQFF. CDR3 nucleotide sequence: TGCAGCGTTGAAGGCCGACTAGCGGGGGGGCGGTATGAGCAGTTCTTC.

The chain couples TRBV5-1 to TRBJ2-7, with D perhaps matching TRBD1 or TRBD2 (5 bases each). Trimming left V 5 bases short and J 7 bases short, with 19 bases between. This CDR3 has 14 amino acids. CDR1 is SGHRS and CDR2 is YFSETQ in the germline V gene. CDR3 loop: CASRNAGTGEEQYF. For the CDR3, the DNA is TGCGCCAGCAGGAATGCCGGGACCGGAGAAGAGCAGTACTTC.

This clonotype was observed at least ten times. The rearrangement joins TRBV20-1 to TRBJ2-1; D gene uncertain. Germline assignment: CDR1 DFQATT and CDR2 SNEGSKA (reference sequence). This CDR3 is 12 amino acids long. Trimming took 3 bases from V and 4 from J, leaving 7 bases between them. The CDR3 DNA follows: TGCAGTGCTAGGTGGGGATACAATGAGCAGTTCTTC. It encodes CSARWGYNEQFF.

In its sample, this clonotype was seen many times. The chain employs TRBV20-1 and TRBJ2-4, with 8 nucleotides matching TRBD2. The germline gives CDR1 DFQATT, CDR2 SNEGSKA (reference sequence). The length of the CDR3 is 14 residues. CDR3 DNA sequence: TGCAGCGTCAAGCGGGAGTTGGGCAAAAACATTCAGTACTTC. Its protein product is CSVKRELGKNIQYF.

The CDR3 nucleotides are TGTGCCAGCAGCCAAGGGACTGTAATACAAGAGACCCAGTACTTC. Residues: CASSQGTVIQETQYF. V usage is TRBV4-2 and J usage is TRBJ2-5; a weak D match, TRBD2 (5 bases). Germline lookup yields CDR1 LGHNA and CDR2 YNFKEQ. Trimming cost V 1 base and J 2 bases, with 11 bases left between them. This CDR3 is built from 15 residues.

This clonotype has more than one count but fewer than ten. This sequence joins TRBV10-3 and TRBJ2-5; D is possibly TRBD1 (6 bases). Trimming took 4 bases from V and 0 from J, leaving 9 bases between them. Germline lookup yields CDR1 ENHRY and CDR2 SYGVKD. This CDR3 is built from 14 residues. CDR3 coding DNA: TGTGCCATCAGTGCCTGGGACAACCAAGAGACCCAGTACTTC. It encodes CAISAWDNQETQYF.

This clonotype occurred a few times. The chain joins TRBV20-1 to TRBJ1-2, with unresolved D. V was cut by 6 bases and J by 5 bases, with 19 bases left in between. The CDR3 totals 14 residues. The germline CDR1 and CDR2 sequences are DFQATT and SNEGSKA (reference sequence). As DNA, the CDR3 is TGCAGTGCCCCAAGTCAAGGAGGAGGATATGGCTACACCTTC. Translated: CSAPSQGGGYGYTF.

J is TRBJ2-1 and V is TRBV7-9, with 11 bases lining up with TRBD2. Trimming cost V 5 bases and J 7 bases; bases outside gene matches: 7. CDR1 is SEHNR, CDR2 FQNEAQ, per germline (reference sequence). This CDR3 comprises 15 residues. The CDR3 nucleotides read TGTGCCAGCAGCGTCAGACTAGCGGGGCTGAATGAGCAGTTCTTC. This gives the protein CASSVRLAGLNEQFF. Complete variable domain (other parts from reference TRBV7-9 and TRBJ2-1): DTGVSQNPRHKITKRGQNVTFRCDPISEHNRLYWYRQTLGQGPEFLTYFQNEAQLEKSRLLSDRFSAERPKGSFSTLEIQRTEQGDSAMYLCASSVRLAGLNEQFFGPGTRLTVL.

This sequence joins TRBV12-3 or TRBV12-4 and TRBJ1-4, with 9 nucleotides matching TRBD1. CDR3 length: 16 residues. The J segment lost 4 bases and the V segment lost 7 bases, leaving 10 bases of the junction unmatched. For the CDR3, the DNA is TGTGCCAGCACCCCGGGGGGACAGGGCGGTAATGAAAAACTGTTTTTT. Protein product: CASTPGGQGGNEKLFF.

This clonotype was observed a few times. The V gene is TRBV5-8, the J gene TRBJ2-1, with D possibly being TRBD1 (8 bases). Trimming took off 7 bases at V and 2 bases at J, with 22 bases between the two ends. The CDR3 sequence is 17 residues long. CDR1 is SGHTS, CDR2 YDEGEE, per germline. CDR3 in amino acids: CASSSPRGTGPYNEQFF. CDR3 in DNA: TGTGCCAGCTCTTCCCCGCGGGGGACAGGACCCTACAATGAGCAGTTCTTC.

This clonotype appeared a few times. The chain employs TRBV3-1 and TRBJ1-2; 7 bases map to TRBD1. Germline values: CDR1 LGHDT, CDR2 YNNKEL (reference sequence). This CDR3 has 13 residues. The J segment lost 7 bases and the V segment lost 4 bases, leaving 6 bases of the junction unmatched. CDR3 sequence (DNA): TGTGCCAGCAGCCCGGGACAGTGGTCTGGCTACACCTTC. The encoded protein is CASSPGQWSGYTF.

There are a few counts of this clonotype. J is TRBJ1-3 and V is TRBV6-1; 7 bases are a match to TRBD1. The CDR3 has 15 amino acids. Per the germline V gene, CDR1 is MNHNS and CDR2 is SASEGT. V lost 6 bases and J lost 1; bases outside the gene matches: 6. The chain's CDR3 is CASREDRLSGNTIYF. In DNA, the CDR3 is TGTGCCAGCAGGGAGGACAGGTTGTCTGGAAACACCATATATTTT.

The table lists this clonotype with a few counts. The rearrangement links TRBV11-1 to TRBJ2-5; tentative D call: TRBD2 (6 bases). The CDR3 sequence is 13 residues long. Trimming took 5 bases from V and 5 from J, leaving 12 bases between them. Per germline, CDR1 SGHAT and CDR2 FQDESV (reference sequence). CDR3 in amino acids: CASSPEGLETQYF. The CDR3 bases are TGTGCCAGCAGCCCGGAGGGGTTGGAGACCCAGTACTTC.

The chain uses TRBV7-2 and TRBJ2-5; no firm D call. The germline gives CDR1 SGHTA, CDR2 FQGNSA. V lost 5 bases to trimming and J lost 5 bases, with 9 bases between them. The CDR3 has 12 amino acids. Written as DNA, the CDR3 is TGTGCCAGCAGCGGTAACTTGGAGACCCAGTACTTC. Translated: CASSGNLETQYF.

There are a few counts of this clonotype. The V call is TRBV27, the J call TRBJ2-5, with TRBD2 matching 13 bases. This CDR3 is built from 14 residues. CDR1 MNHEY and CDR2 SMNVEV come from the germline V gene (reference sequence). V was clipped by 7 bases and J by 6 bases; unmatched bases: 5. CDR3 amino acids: CASKLAGGGKTQYF. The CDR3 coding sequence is TGTGCCAGCAAACTAGCGGGGGGGGGGAAGACCCAGTACTTC.